These T cell receptor beta chains were read from a single sample in a study of T cell responses to AZD1222 COVID-19 vaccine. Libraries were prepared by immunoSEQ multiplex PCR; TCRdb keeps only in-frame clonotypes and omits some of them. The sample consists of 50,000 to 70,000 clones, around 88% of them appearing once. The starting material was peripheral blood, obtained 28 days after the second AZD1222 dose. The receptor set was obtained from an adult who received the AZD1222 COVID-19 vaccine. The CDR3 runs from the conserved cysteine through the conserved F or W. The D gene is left open where the match is weak. Not all rows give a size; the values are once, few, many and, for expanded clones, a class.

TRBJ1-1	TRBV6-5	.	.	CASTPGRGGEAFF	TGTGCCAGCACCCCCGGGAGGGGAGGTGAGGCTTTCTTT
TRBJ2-7	TRBV28	TRBD1	.	CASRAQGASYEQYF	TGTGCCAGCAGGGCACAGGGGGCGTCTTACGAGCAGTACTTC
TRBJ1-2	TRBV5-1	.	.	CASSVSQGEEGYTF	TGCGCCAGCAGCGTCTCGCAGGGAGAAGAAGGCTACACCTTC
TRBJ2-7	TRBV28	TRBD2	.	CASRAGGVYEQYF	TGTGCCAGCAGGGCCGGGGGGGTCTACGAGCAGTACTTC
TRBJ2-5	TRBV6-2/TRBV6-3	TRBD2	.	CASSSPSGGRETQYF	TGTGCCAGCAGTTCCCCTAGCGGGGGTAGAGAGACCCAGTACTTC
TRBJ2-4	TRBV7-2	.	.	CASSLVGSGGNIQYF	TGTGCCAGCAGCTTAGTGGGGTCAGGAGGAAACATTCAGTACTTC
TRBJ2-3	TRBV5-1	.	.	CASSALKASTDTQYF	TGCGCCAGCAGCGCCTTGAAGGCTAGCACAGATACGCAGTATTTT
TRBJ2-7	TRBV7-2	.	.	CASSLVWSYEQYF	TGTGCCAGCAGCTTAGTATGGTCCTACGAGCAGTACTTC
TRBJ1-4	TRBV29-1	.	once	CSVRAGGEKLFF	TGCAGCGTCCGGGCCGGGGGTGAAAAACTGTTTTTT
TRBJ2-7	TRBV7-9	.	.	CASSFLGLSYEQYF	TGTGCCAGCAGCTTTTTAGGTCTTTCCTACGAGCAGTACTTC
TRBJ2-2	TRBV5-1	.	.	CASSLGTSNTGELFF	TGCGCCAGCAGCTTGGGAACATCGAACACCGGGGAGCTGTTTTTT
TRBJ1-5	TRBV7-2	TRBD1	.	CASSTGQGDQPQHF	TGTGCCAGCAGCACCGGACAGGGGGATCAGCCCCAGCATTTT
TRBJ1-6	TRBV30	.	.	CAWGQNYNSPLHF	TGTGCCTGGGGACAGAACTATAATTCACCCCTCCACTTT
TRBJ2-4	TRBV28	.	.	CASSHQGGGHGNIQYF	TGTGCCAGCAGCCACCAAGGGGGAGGCCATGGGAACATTCAGTACTTC
TRBJ2-1	TRBV27	.	once	CASSLFPPPTYNEQFF	TGTGCCAGCAGTTTATTTCCGCCACCTACCTACAATGAGCAGTTCTTC
TRBJ2-1	TRBV7-9	.	.	CASSVRRFSDGALYNEQFF	TGTGCCAGCAGCGTAAGAAGATTTAGTGATGGGGCCCTCTACAATGAGCAGTTCTTC
TRBJ2-5	TRBV7-2	TRBD2	.	CASSPMGLSQETQYF	TGTGCCAGCAGCCCCATGGGACTATCCCAAGAGACCCAGTACTTC
TRBJ2-7	TRBV18	.	.	CASSPAGQYEQYF	TGTGCCAGCTCACCTGCGGGACAGTACGAGCAGTACTTC
TRBJ2-5	TRBV5-1	TRBD1	.	CASSPTGGDETQYF	TGCGCCAGCAGCCCGACAGGGGGCGATGAGACCCAGTACTTC
TRBJ2-7	TRBV24-1	.	.	CATSDSWDTEQYF	TGTGCCACCAGTGATTCTTGGGACACCGAGCAGTACTTC
TRBJ1-1	TRBV18	.	few	CASSPSEGTEAFF	TGTGCCAGCTCACCCTCTGAAGGGACTGAAGCTTTCTTT
TRBJ2-2	TRBV29-1	.	few	CSVRGSSNTGELFF	TGCAGCGTTAGGGGCAGCTCGAACACCGGGGAGCTGTTTTTT
TRBJ2-6	TRBV18	TRBD1	.	CASSGQGSGANVLTF	TGTGCCAGCTCAGGACAGGGTTCTGGGGCCAACGTCCTGACTTTC
TRBJ2-5	TRBV30	.	.	CAGNGPGPVTQYF	TGTGCCGGGAATGGTCCAGGGCCAGTTACCCAGTACTTC
TRBJ1-5	TRBV5-1	TRBD1	once	CASSLRSGGQPQHF	TGCGCCAGCAGCTTACGGTCAGGGGGTCAGCCCCAGCATTTT
TRBJ1-5	TRBV6-5	TRBD1	.	CASSRTGGYQPQHF	TGTGCCAGCAGTCGGACAGGGGGTTATCAGCCCCAGCATTTT
TRBJ1-2	TRBV11-2	.	.	CASSFRDNYGYTF	TGTGCCAGCAGCTTCAGGGATAACTATGGCTACACCTTC
TRBJ1-2	TRBV5-6	.	.	CASSWGANYGYTF	TGTGCCAGCAGCTGGGGAGCTAACTATGGCTACACCTTC
TRBJ2-2	TRBV7-3	TRBD1	.	CASSSRGLNTGELFF	TGTGCCAGCAGTTCCAGGGGGCTCAACACCGGGGAGCTGTTTTTT
TRBJ2-2	TRBV7-2	.	.	CASSLQLNTGELFF	TGTGCCAGCAGCTTACAGTTGAACACCGGGGAGCTGTTTTTT
TRBJ2-3	TRBV5-1	TRBD1	.	CASSVDRRDTQYF	TGCGCCAGCAGCGTGGACAGGAGAGATACGCAGTATTTT
TRBJ1-6	TRBV6-5	.	.	CASSRPSRGNSPLHF	TGTGCCAGCAGCCGCCCCTCCCGAGGCAATTCACCCCTCCACTTT
TRBJ1-5	TRBV4-1	.	once	CASSQEHGLRKDQPQHF	TGCGCCAGCAGCCAAGAGCACGGCCTGAGGAAGGATCAGCCCCAGCATTTT
TRBJ2-2	TRBV4-1	.	medium-sized	CASSRSIDSANTGELFF	TGCGCCAGCAGCCGAAGCATCGATAGCGCGAACACCGGGGAGCTGTTTTTT
TRBJ2-7	TRBV4-2	.	.	CASSQVPLAEQYF	TGTGCCAGCAGCCAAGTCCCCCTCGCCGAGCAGTACTTC
TRBJ2-5	TRBV7-6	TRBD2	.	CASSLGGTSGSWGETQYF	TGTGCCAGCAGCTTAGGAGGCACTAGCGGGAGCTGGGGGGAGACCCAGTACTTC
TRBJ1-4	TRBV7-6	.	.	CASSLVAGSPTTNEKLFF	TGTGCCAGCAGCTTAGTGGCAGGGTCCCCAACAACTAATGAAAAACTGTTTTTT
TRBJ2-7	TRBV5-1	.	.	CASSLKDGPYEQYF	TGCGCCAGCAGCTTGAAGGACGGGCCCTACGAGCAGTACTTC
TRBJ2-3	TRBV29-1	TRBD2	.	CSVEFLAGGRDTQYF	TGCAGCGTTGAATTTTTGGCGGGGGGGCGAGATACGCAGTATTTT
TRBJ1-6	TRBV6-5	.	once	CASSYTQGYSPLHF	TGTGCCAGCAGTTACACTCAGGGTTATTCACCCCTCCACTTT
TRBJ2-7	TRBV11-3	TRBD1	.	CASGGRTGAVDSYEQYF	TGTGCCAGCGGTGGAAGGACAGGGGCCGTTGACTCCTACGAGCAGTACTTC
TRBJ1-5	TRBV28	TRBD1	.	CASIRGQGNSGQPQHF	TGTGCCAGCATTAGGGGACAGGGCAATAGCGGTCAGCCCCAGCATTTT
TRBJ1-2	TRBV5-1	TRBD1	.	CASSDPGQSGYTF	TGCGCCAGCAGTGATCCGGGACAGAGTGGCTACACCTTC
TRBJ1-3	TRBV19	TRBD1	.	CASSILPGQGMNTIYF	TGTGCCAGTAGTATTCTCCCGGGACAGGGGATGAACACCATATATTTT
TRBJ2-1	TRBV7-2	TRBD2	.	CASSTRLAGGSEQFF	TGTGCCAGCAGCACCCGACTAGCGGGGGGGAGCGAGCAGTTCTTC
TRBJ2-7	TRBV28	TRBD2	.	CASSSPGLALFSYEQYF	TGTGCCAGCAGTTCCCCGGGACTAGCTCTTTTCTCCTACGAGCAGTACTTC
TRBJ2-7	TRBV7-9	TRBD2	.	CASSLSPTSGGYEQYF	TGTGCCAGCAGCTTATCCCCCACTAGCGGTGGCTACGAGCAGTACTTC
TRBJ2-7	TRBV15	.	.	CATSRASQPRDEQYF	TGTGCCACCAGCAGAGCATCCCAACCTAGGGACGAGCAGTACTTC
TRBJ2-5	TRBV7-9	TRBD2	.	CASSLDSTSGSRRGETQYF	TGTGCCAGCAGCTTAGATAGTACTAGCGGGAGCCGAAGGGGAGAGACCCAGTACTTC
TRBJ1-1	TRBV29-1	TRBD1	.	CSVGQASGRDTEAFF	TGCAGTGTGGGACAGGCCAGCGGGAGGGACACTGAAGCTTTCTTT
TRBJ1-6	TRBV6-2/TRBV6-3	.	.	CASSYRGNSPLHF	TGTGCCAGCAGTTACAGGGGTAATTCACCCCTCCACTTT
TRBJ1-6	TRBV6-5	.	.	CASSRQLENSPLHF	TGTGCCAGCAGTAGACAGTTGGAGAATTCACCCCTCCACTTT
TRBJ1-3	TRBV4-1	.	.	CASSQGAISSGNTIYF	TGCGCCAGCAGCCAAGGAGCCATTTCCTCTGGAAACACCATATATTTT
TRBJ1-2	TRBV18	.	.	CASSPQGSGGYTF	TGTGCCAGCTCACCACAGGGGAGTGGTGGCTACACCTTC
TRBJ2-5	TRBV19	TRBD1	.	CASSVGTGGNQETQYF	TGTGCCAGTAGTGTAGGGACAGGGGGCAACCAAGAGACCCAGTACTTC